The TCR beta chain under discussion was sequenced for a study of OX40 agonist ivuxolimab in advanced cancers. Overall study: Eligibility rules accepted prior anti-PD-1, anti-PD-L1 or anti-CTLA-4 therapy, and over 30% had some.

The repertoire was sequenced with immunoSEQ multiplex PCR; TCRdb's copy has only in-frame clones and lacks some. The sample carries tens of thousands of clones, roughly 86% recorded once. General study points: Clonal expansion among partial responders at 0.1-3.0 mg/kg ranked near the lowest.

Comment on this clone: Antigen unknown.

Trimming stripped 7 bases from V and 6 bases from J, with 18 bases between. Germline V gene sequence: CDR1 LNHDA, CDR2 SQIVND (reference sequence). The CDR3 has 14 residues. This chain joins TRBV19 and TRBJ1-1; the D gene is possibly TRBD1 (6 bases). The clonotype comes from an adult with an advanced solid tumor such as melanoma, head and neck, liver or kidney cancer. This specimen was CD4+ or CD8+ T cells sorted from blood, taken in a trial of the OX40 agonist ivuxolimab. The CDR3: CASIVSEGVAEAFF. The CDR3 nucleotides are TGTGCCAGTATAGTATCAGAGGGGGTCGCTGAAGCTTTCTTT.